The T cell receptor (beta chain) under discussion was sequenced for a study of immune evolution from preneoplasia to lung adenocarcinoma. The CDR3 has 14 residues. CDR1 LGHNT and CDR2 FRNRAP come from the germline V gene. V trimming: 5 bases; J trimming: 4 bases; junction bases outside the gene matches: 4. Sequencing used immunoSEQ multiplex PCR; TCRdb keeps in-frame clones, though not all of them. The table lists more than 6,000 clones, 65% to 80% of them singletons. Patients had resection in Japan or China between the mid-2010s and the late 2010s. The chain carries TRBV12-5 and TRBJ2-5; 10 bases map to TRBD2. The sample comprised FFPE lung adenocarcinoma in situ tissue. The source of this sequence is a person aged 60-79 years with lung adenocarcinoma. The DNA of the CDR3 is TGTGCTAGTGGTAGCGGGGGGGCAGGAGAGACCCAGTACTTC. Translation: CASGSGGAGETQYF.